Presented here are 25 T cell receptor beta chains from one specimen sequenced in a study of blood T cell repertoires in COVID-19. The table came from immunoSEQ multiplex PCR; TCRdb's copy has only in-frame clones and leaves some out. The table lists 75,000 to 85,000 clones, roughly 85% of them singletons. The sample was peripheral blood. The receptor source for this set is a human donor in a cohort sampled during active COVID-19.

The chain is built from TRBV5-5 and TRBJ1-1, with D maybe TRBD1 (6 bases). Germline CDR1 and CDR2: SGHKS and YYEKEE (reference sequence). Trimming pared 4 bases from V and 1 base from J, leaving 14 bases between. The CDR3 spans 15 residues. CDR3 in amino acids: CASSKSSGQNTEAFF. The CDR3 DNA reads as TGTGCCAGCAGCAAAAGTTCGGGACAGAACACTGAAGCTTTCTTT.

V is TRBV7-2 and J is TRBJ2-5, with D possibly TRBD1 on 6 matching bases. Trimming removed 7 bases from V and 5 bases from J, with 14 bases in between. The germline CDR1 and CDR2 sequences are SGHTA and FQGNSA. The CDR3 contains 13 residues. CDR3 sequence reads: CASTKPRGETQYF. The CDR3 DNA reads TGTGCCAGCACCAAGCCGAGGGGGGAGACCCAGTACTTC. The whole variable domain, filled in from reference TRBV7-2 and TRBJ2-5, reads GAGVSQSPSNKVTEKGKDVELRCDPISGHTALYWYRQSLGQGLEFLIYFQGNSAPDKSGLPSDRFSAERTGGSVSTLTIQRTQQEDSAVYLCASTKPRGETQYFGPGTRLLVL.

The chain joins TRBV6-5 to TRBJ2-3; TRBD2 agrees at 8 bases. Germline assignment: CDR1 MNHEY and CDR2 SVGAGI. The CDR3 totals 13 residues. Trimming at V came to 6 bases and at J to 7 bases, leaving 6 bases not matched to a gene. The CDR3 DNA is TGTGCCAGCAGACCCGGGGGGGCCTATACGCAGTATTTT. It codes for CASRPGGAYTQYF.

In this sample, this clone turned up once. The genes are TRBV9 and TRBJ1-4; D call uncertain. V was trimmed by 4 bases and J by 4 bases, leaving 11 bases between them. From germline, CDR1 is SGDLS and CDR2 YYNGEE. This CDR3 contains 14 residues. The chain's CDR3 is CASSPIADNEKLFF. The DNA for the CDR3 is TGTGCCAGCAGCCCAATAGCTGATAATGAAAAACTGTTTTTT.

There are a few counts of this clone. J is TRBJ2-7 and V is TRBV2; the D is unclear. Germline-derived CDR1 and CDR2 are SNHLY and FYNNEI. With 5 bases removed from V and 3 bases from J, the gap between germline ends came to 5 bases. The CDR3 covers 11 residues. CDR3 in DNA: TGTGCCAGCAGTAGAGACTACGAGCAGTACTTC. Its protein product is CASSRDYEQYF.

In this sample, this clone turned up once. The chain carries TRBV5-1 and TRBJ2-2; 7 nucleotides match TRBD1. The CDR3 is 15 amino acids. Germline V lookup: CDR1 SGHRS, CDR2 YFSETQ. Germline trimming cut 4 bases from V and 3 bases from J; bases unmatched to any gene: 6. The CDR3 DNA sequence: TGCGCCAGCAGCATCGGGACAGAAGACACCGGGGAGCTGTTTTTT. Residues: CASSIGTEDTGELFF.

This chain uses TRBV5-8 with TRBJ1-4; D possibly corresponds to TRBD1 (5 bases). The CDR3 has 15 amino acids. From germline, CDR1 is SGHTS and CDR2 YDEGEE. Trimming shortened V by 5 bases and J by 8 bases, and 19 bases separated the two germline ends. This chain's CDR3 is CASRRTSPRGEKLFF. CDR3 sequence (DNA): TGTGCCAGCAGACGAACAAGTCCCCGGGGGGAAAAACTGTTTTTT.

The rearrangement uses TRBV9 and TRBJ2-3; 9 bases are shared with TRBD2. CDR3 length equals 15 residues. Trimming at V came to 4 bases and at J to 1 base, leaving 4 bases not matched to a gene. The germline V gene encodes CDR1 SGDLS and CDR2 YYNGEE. In DNA form, the CDR3 reads TGTGCCAGCAGCCCTTGGACTAGCGGCACAGATACGCAGTATTTT. Amino acid sequence: CASSPWTSGTDTQYF.

The rearrangement uses TRBV2 and TRBJ2-1; the match to TRBD2 covers 7 bases. Germline V gene sequence: CDR1 SNHLY, CDR2 FYNNEI. V lost 4 bases, J lost 6 bases, and 6 bases stayed unmatched. The CDR3 consists of 14 residues. The DNA of the CDR3 is TGTGCCAGCAGTGGGTGGGAGGGCTCCAATGAGCAGTTCTTC. It specifies CASSGWEGSNEQFF.

The chain joins TRBV28 to TRBJ2-5; D is possibly TRBD1 (6 bases). Germline CDR1 MDHEN, CDR2 SYDVKM. The ends were cut back, 4 bases at V and 5 bases at J, with 11 bases in the middle. The length of the CDR3 is 13 residues. CDR3 region: CASSSQGSETQYF. The CDR3 DNA sequence: TGTGCCAGCAGTTCCCAGGGGAGTGAGACCCAGTACTTC.

This clone was seen only a few times. The rearrangement links TRBV3-1 (or the pseudogene TRBV3-2) to TRBJ1-1, with D uncertain. V was pared by 0 bases and J by 10 bases, with 12 bases between. The germline CDR1 and CDR2 sequences are LGHDT and YNNKEL (reference sequence). The CDR3 spans 13 residues. The CDR3 reads CASSQDSGRLAFF. CDR3 nucleotides: TGTGCCAGCAGCCAAGATAGCGGGAGACTAGCTTTCTTT.

The chain joins TRBV6-4 to TRBJ2-1; TRBD2 agrees at 11 bases. From germline, CDR1 is MRHNA and CDR2 SNTAGT. CDR3 size: 15 residues. With V trimmed by 6 bases and J by 7 bases, 8 bases remained unmatched. CDR3 sequence: CASSPTSGRGNEQFF. As DNA, the CDR3 is TGTGCCAGCAGCCCTACTAGCGGGAGAGGGAATGAGCAGTTCTTC.

CDR3 sequence (DNA): TGTGCCAGCAGCCAAGAGCTAGGACAGGGGGTAGCTTTCTTT. It specifies CASSQELGQGVAFF. The gene calls are TRBV3-1 (or the pseudogene TRBV3-2) and TRBJ1-1, with 10 positions matching TRBD1. Germline trimming cut 0 bases from V and 10 bases from J; bases unmatched to any gene: 5. This CDR3 region has 14 residues. Germline loops: CDR1 LGHDT, CDR2 YNNKEL (reference sequence).

V gene TRBV19 combines with J gene TRBJ2-6, with D hard to call. The CDR3 has 17 amino acids. Deletions cut 4 bases from V and 0 bases from J, with 13 bases between. Germline V gene data show CDR1 as LNHDA and CDR2 as SQIVND (reference sequence). The CDR3 sequence: CASSSSARHSGANVLTF. Written as DNA, the CDR3 is TGTGCCAGTAGTAGTTCGGCCAGACACTCTGGGGCCAACGTCCTGACTTTC.

The chain recombines TRBV2 with TRBJ2-2; D gene unclear. CDR1 SNHLY and CDR2 FYNNEI come from the germline V gene. V was shortened by 6 bases and J by 4 bases, with 9 bases between the two germline ends. The CDR3 is 13 amino acids. The CDR3 nucleotides read TGTGCCAGCAGACCTCAGGTCACCGGGGAGCTGTTTTTT. It yields the protein CASRPQVTGELFF.

The chain carries TRBV2 and TRBJ2-2; TRBD1 aligns across 7 bases. After removal of 7 bases from V and 1 base from J, the junction contained 6 bases not matched to a gene. This CDR3 has 15 amino acids. Germline V gene sequence: CDR1 SNHLY, CDR2 FYNNEI. The CDR3 region is CASTRDRKNTGELFF. The CDR3 region has the DNA TGTGCCAGCACGAGGGACAGAAAGAACACCGGGGAGCTGTTTTTT.

This clone has more than one count but fewer than ten. The CDR3 reads CASSDGLAREQYF. DNA of the CDR3: TGTGCCAGCAGCGACGGACTAGCCCGCGAGCAGTACTTC. The chain combines TRBV9 with TRBJ2-7, with 8 bases identical to TRBD2. The CDR3 is 13 amino acids. The V and J ends lost 3 bases and 6 bases, in that order; junction bases with no gene match: 5. Germline V CDR1 and CDR2: SGDLS, YYNGEE.

V is TRBV5-4 and J is TRBJ2-5; 9 nucleotides align to TRBD1. Germline loops: CDR1 SGHNT, CDR2 YYREEE (reference sequence). With V trimmed by 4 bases and J by 3 bases, 4 bases remained unmatched. CDR3 length: 14 amino acids. The CDR3 here is CASSTRQGEETQYF. CDR3 nucleotides: TGTGCCAGCAGCACACGACAGGGGGAAGAGACCCAGTACTTC.

V and J are TRBV2 and TRBJ2-1; TRBD1 matches 8 bases. CDR1 is SNHLY, CDR2 FYNNEI, per germline. After removal of 6 bases from V and 1 base from J, the junction contained 5 bases not matched to a gene. This CDR3 has 15 amino acids. This CDR3 is CASSADRASYNEQFF. The DNA of the CDR3 is TGTGCCAGCAGCGCGGACAGGGCGTCCTACAATGAGCAGTTCTTC.

V is TRBV7-2 and J is TRBJ2-1, with 10 nucleotides matching TRBD2. The V gene's germline CDR1 is SGHTA and CDR2 FQGNSA. With 5 bases clipped from V and 4 bases from J, the junction kept 2 bases outside the gene matches. The length of the CDR3 is 14 residues. DNA of the CDR3: TGTGCCAGCAGCGTTAGCGGGGGGTACAATGAGCAGTTCTTC. Amino acids: CASSVSGGYNEQFF.

This chain connects TRBV5-1 to TRBJ2-7; a weak D match, TRBD1 (5 bases). Germline V gives CDR1 SGHRS, CDR2 YFSETQ. Trimming took off 1 base at V and 0 bases at J, with 11 bases between the two ends. This CDR3 has 15 amino acids. In DNA, the CDR3 is TGCGCCAGCAGCTTGTTGGGCAGGGACTCCTACGAGCAGTACTTC. Protein: CASSLLGRDSYEQYF.

J is TRBJ1-1 and V is TRBV2; unclear D gene. Trimming took off 4 bases at V and 1 base at J, with 10 bases between the two ends. Germline-derived CDR1 and CDR2 are SNHLY and FYNNEI. This CDR3 contains 14 residues. In DNA, the CDR3 is TGTGCCAGCAGTGTAGGGAGACCGAACACTGAAGCTTTCTTT. This sequence encodes CASSVGRPNTEAFF. Based on the CDR3 plus reference TRBV2 and TRBJ1-1, the full variable domain is EPEVTQTPSHQVTQMGQEVILRCVPISNHLYFYWYRQILGQKVEFLVSFYNNEISEKSEIFDDQFSVERPDGSNFTLKIRSTKLEDSAMYFCASSVGRPNTEAFFGQGTRLTVV.

This clone was found a few times. The chain employs TRBV7-8 and TRBJ2-4; 7 nucleotides agree with TRBD2. J lost 4 bases, V lost 0 bases, and 6 bases had no gene match. The CDR3 totals 16 residues. Germline lookup yields CDR1 SGHVS and CDR2 FQNEAQ. In nucleotides, the CDR3 is TGTGCCAGCAGCTTAGCTCCGGGAGGTGGTAAAAACATTCAGTACTTC. It yields the protein CASSLAPGGGKNIQYF. Together with reference TRBV7-8 and TRBJ2-4, the CDR3 gives the full variable domain: GAGVSQSPRYKVAKRGQDVALRCDPISGHVSLFWYQQALGQGPEFLTYFQNEAQLDKSGLPSDRFFAERPEGSVSTLKIQRTQQEDSAVYLCASSLAPGGGKNIQYFGAGTRLSVL.

The chain recombines TRBV24-1 with TRBJ2-5; possible D gene TRBD1, 6 bases. V was shortened by 5 bases and J by 5 bases, with 14 bases between the two germline ends. Germline V gene lookup returns CDR1 KGHDR and CDR2 SFDVKD. This CDR3 region has 14 residues. The chain's CDR3 is CATSGSGQGETQYF. CDR3 sequence (DNA): TGTGCCACCAGTGGGTCTGGGCAGGGGGAGACCCAGTACTTC.

The chain couples TRBV18 to TRBJ1-1, with 10 bases that match TRBD1. The CDR3 sequence is 17 residues long. The germline gives CDR1 KGHSH, CDR2 LQKENI. V dropped 3 bases and J dropped 5; count of bases not matched to a gene: 12. CDR3 loop: CASSPSSVGDRGTEAFF. CDR3 bases: TGTGCCAGCTCACCCTCATCCGTCGGGGACAGGGGAACTGAAGCTTTCTTT. The full variable domain, completed using reference TRBV18 and TRBJ1-1, is NAGVMQNPRHLVRRRGQEARLRCSPMKGHSHVYWYRQLPEEGLKFMVYLQKENIIDESGMPKERFSAEFPKEGPSILRIQQVVRGDSAAYFCASSPSSVGDRGTEAFFGQGTRLTVV.